This T cell receptor beta chain is from a study of shared clonotypes between healthy human individuals. This clone was counted only a few times. Generated by immunoSEQ multiplex PCR, the TCRdb table keeps only in-frame clones and is missing some. The profile covers about 500,000 clones, with over 60% appearing a single time and 12% taken by the ten largest. The receptor was derived from a woman aged 35 to 49 in good health. Some clones in this sample may be carry-over from other donors' samples. Source material: PBMCs.

CDR3: CASSQQSSTDTQYF. In DNA form, the CDR3 reads TGTGCCAGCAGTCAACAGAGTAGCACAGATACGCAGTATTTT. The chain has TRBV2 and TRBJ2-3; D is ambiguous. The V end lost 5 bases, the J end lost 0 bases, and 9 bases lay between the germline ends. The CDR3 totals 14 residues. Germline V gene data show CDR1 as SNHLY and CDR2 as FYNNEI.